These T cell receptor beta chains were read from a single sample in a study of T cell responses to AZD1222 COVID-19 vaccine. Using immunoSEQ multiplex PCR, the repertoire was profiled, and TCRdb retains in-frame clones only, with some absent. The sample lists approximately 180,000 clones, about 86% occurring once. This specimen consisted of peripheral blood, obtained on day 0 of AZD1222 vaccination. The receptor source for this set is an adult in good health. Both conserved end residues are part of each CDR3. The order of the fields is D gene, V gene, J gene, clone size, CDR3 DNA, CDR3 protein. A D gene is named only where the DNA matches it firmly. Where a row states a size, it is once, few, many or the class of an expanded clone; other rows omit it.

d_call: -
v_call: TRBV5-4
j_call: TRBJ2-7
clone_size: -
cdr3_nt: TGTGCCAGCAGCTTGGCGGCGGGCTCCTACGAGCAGTACTTC
cdr3_aa: CASSLAAGSYEQYF

d_call: TRBD1
v_call: TRBV5-4
j_call: TRBJ1-2
clone_size: few
cdr3_nt: TGTGCCAGCAGCCGGACAGGGGAAGGCTACACCTTC
cdr3_aa: CASSRTGEGYTF

d_call: -
v_call: TRBV27
j_call: TRBJ2-3
clone_size: few
cdr3_nt: TGTGCCAGCAGAGAACAGGCCACAGATACGCAGTATTTT
cdr3_aa: CASREQATDTQYF

d_call: -
v_call: TRBV5-1
j_call: TRBJ1-2
clone_size: few
cdr3_nt: TGCGCCAGCTCCCGGGAGGATCGTAACTATGGCTACACCTTC
cdr3_aa: CASSREDRNYGYTF

d_call: -
v_call: TRBV2
j_call: TRBJ2-5
clone_size: once
cdr3_nt: TGTGCCAGCAGTCCGACTTGGGAGACCCAGTACTTC
cdr3_aa: CASSPTWETQYF

d_call: -
v_call: TRBV27
j_call: TRBJ2-2
clone_size: -
cdr3_nt: TGTGCCAGCAGTCGAACCCTCAGGGGCACCGGGGAGCTGTTTTTT
cdr3_aa: CASSRTLRGTGELFF

d_call: -
v_call: TRBV30
j_call: TRBJ2-1
clone_size: -
cdr3_nt: TGTGCCTGGAGTACAGGACTGAAGCAGTTCTTC
cdr3_aa: CAWSTGLKQFF

d_call: -
v_call: TRBV5-6
j_call: TRBJ2-7
clone_size: -
cdr3_nt: TGTGCCAGCAGCTATATCTCGGCCCGGCTGGGTGGGGAGCAGTACTTC
cdr3_aa: CASSYISARLGGEQYF

d_call: -
v_call: TRBV19
j_call: TRBJ1-5
clone_size: -
cdr3_nt: TGTGCCAGTAGTGCGGACAGCGTGTACCAGCCCCAGCATTTT
cdr3_aa: CASSADSVYQPQHF

d_call: -
v_call: TRBV2
j_call: TRBJ2-7
clone_size: -
cdr3_nt: TGTGCCAGCAGCAGGGACGGGGACGAGCAGTACTTC
cdr3_aa: CASSRDGDEQYF

d_call: TRBD2
v_call: TRBV27
j_call: TRBJ2-7
clone_size: -
cdr3_nt: TGTGCCAGCCGTTTCGGGGGGGTCCCCTACGAGCAGTACTTC
cdr3_aa: CASRFGGVPYEQYF

d_call: -
v_call: TRBV11-2
j_call: TRBJ1-2
clone_size: -
cdr3_nt: TGTGCCAGCAGCCCCGTCTGGCAGGACGGAGGGGGCTACACCTTC
cdr3_aa: CASSPVWQDGGGYTF

d_call: -
v_call: TRBV2
j_call: TRBJ1-6
clone_size: -
cdr3_nt: TGTGCCAGCGGTCAACACAGGGTACGGAATTCACCCCTCCACTTT
cdr3_aa: CASGQHRVRNSPLHF

d_call: -
v_call: TRBV11-2
j_call: TRBJ2-5
clone_size: -
cdr3_nt: TGTGCCAGCAGCTTATCAAGGGGCCCCCGCTGGCAAGAGACCCAGTACTTC
cdr3_aa: CASSLSRGPRWQETQYF

d_call: TRBD2
v_call: TRBV5-1
j_call: TRBJ2-1
clone_size: -
cdr3_nt: TGCGCCAGCAGCTTGGGGACTAGCGGGGGAATCTCCTACAATGAGCAGTTCTTC
cdr3_aa: CASSLGTSGGISYNEQFF

d_call: TRBD1
v_call: TRBV2
j_call: TRBJ1-5
clone_size: -
cdr3_nt: TGTGCCAGCAGTGAGGTGACAGGGGAGGATCAGCCCCAGCATTTT
cdr3_aa: CASSEVTGEDQPQHF

d_call: -
v_call: TRBV7-9
j_call: TRBJ1-3
clone_size: once
cdr3_nt: TGTGCCAGCAGCCCGCCTTTGGTAACTGGAAACACCATATATTTT
cdr3_aa: CASSPPLVTGNTIYF

d_call: TRBD2
v_call: TRBV5-1
j_call: TRBJ2-3
clone_size: -
cdr3_nt: TGCGCCAGCAGCTTGGCCGGGGGGAAGAAGGCAGATACGCAGTATTTT
cdr3_aa: CASSLAGGKKADTQYF

d_call: TRBD1
v_call: TRBV11-2
j_call: TRBJ2-7
clone_size: -
cdr3_nt: TGTGCCAGCAGCTCTCTGCAGGGACAGGGAGCCTACGAGCAGTACTTC
cdr3_aa: CASSSLQGQGAYEQYF

d_call: -
v_call: TRBV9
j_call: TRBJ2-7
clone_size: few
cdr3_nt: TGTGCCAGCAGCGAGGACGGGATTTCCTACGAGCAGTACTTC
cdr3_aa: CASSEDGISYEQYF

d_call: TRBD2
v_call: TRBV4-1
j_call: TRBJ2-3
clone_size: -
cdr3_nt: TGCGCCAGCAGCCAAGGGCTCGGGGGGGCTAGCACAGATACGCAGTATTTT
cdr3_aa: CASSQGLGGASTDTQYF

d_call: -
v_call: TRBV3-1/TRBV3-2
j_call: TRBJ1-2
clone_size: -
cdr3_nt: TGTGCCAGCAGCCCGGACAGCCGGGGCTACACCTTC
cdr3_aa: CASSPDSRGYTF

d_call: -
v_call: TRBV7-2
j_call: TRBJ2-1
clone_size: once
cdr3_nt: TGTGCCAGCAGCTTAGATGCGGTCTCATCCCAGTTCTTC
cdr3_aa: CASSLDAVSSQFF

d_call: -
v_call: TRBV11-2
j_call: TRBJ1-4
clone_size: -
cdr3_nt: TGTGCCAGCAGCTTAGGCGGCGATGAAAAACTGTTTTTT
cdr3_aa: CASSLGGDEKLFF

d_call: TRBD1
v_call: TRBV6-4
j_call: TRBJ2-1
clone_size: few
cdr3_nt: TGTGCCAGCAGTGACGGACAGGGGGCCAATGAGCAGTTCTTC
cdr3_aa: CASSDGQGANEQFF

d_call: -
v_call: TRBV28
j_call: TRBJ2-7
clone_size: once
cdr3_nt: TGTGCCAGCACCCCCCAGGGGGGGGAGCAGTACTTC
cdr3_aa: CASTPQGGEQYF

d_call: -
v_call: TRBV5-4
j_call: TRBJ1-1
clone_size: -
cdr3_nt: TGTGCCAGCAACCCGGACAGTAGCACTGAAGCTTTCTTT
cdr3_aa: CASNPDSSTEAFF

d_call: -
v_call: TRBV9
j_call: TRBJ1-2
clone_size: -
cdr3_nt: TGTGCCAGCAGCGTAGGGTCAGGGATGAATGGCTACACCTTC
cdr3_aa: CASSVGSGMNGYTF

d_call: -
v_call: TRBV28
j_call: TRBJ1-1
clone_size: -
cdr3_nt: TGTGCCAGCAGTCCCCCCACGGGGCTGAACACTGAAGCTTTCTTT
cdr3_aa: CASSPPTGLNTEAFF

d_call: -
v_call: TRBV30
j_call: TRBJ1-2
clone_size: -
cdr3_nt: TGTGCCTGGGCCCCGGGATCGGACTATGGCTACACCTTC
cdr3_aa: CAWAPGSDYGYTF

d_call: -
v_call: TRBV27
j_call: TRBJ1-6
clone_size: -
cdr3_nt: TGTGCCAGCAGTGCCAACAGTGGCAGAAAGGGTTCACCCCTCCACTTT
cdr3_aa: CASSANSGRKGSPLHF

d_call: TRBD1
v_call: TRBV27
j_call: TRBJ1-5
clone_size: -
cdr3_nt: TGTGCCAGCAGTTCGCGCACCAGGGGGCCCGGGCAGCCCCAGCATTTT
cdr3_aa: CASSSRTRGPGQPQHF

d_call: TRBD1
v_call: TRBV5-5
j_call: TRBJ1-4
clone_size: -
cdr3_nt: TGTGCCAGCAGCTTCGGGACAGGGATCGCGACTAATGAAAAACTGTTTTTT
cdr3_aa: CASSFGTGIATNEKLFF